The 19 T cell receptor beta chains reported below all come from one sample, sequenced in a study of cytomegalovirus exposure and HLA in healthy donors. Sequencing used immunoSEQ multiplex PCR; TCRdb keeps in-frame clones, though not all of them. The sample lists 200,000 or so clones, 80% to 95% occurring once. The sequencing sample was made of PBMCs. Receptors originate from a woman aged 18 to 35 in good health and CMV-seronegative.

The V call is TRBV5-3, the J call TRBJ2-1; a weak D match, TRBD1 (6 bases). TRBV5-3 is designated an ORF whose function remains uncertain. The CDR3 loop spans 16 amino acids. Trimming left V 5 bases short and J 5 bases short, with 20 bases between. CDR3 protein: CARRSRSGTPHNEQFF. CDR3 DNA sequence: TGTGCCAGAAGGAGCCGATCCGGGACACCTCACAATGAGCAGTTCTTC.

The chain recombines TRBV27 with TRBJ2-7; D uncertain. This CDR3 has 13 residues. V was trimmed by 11 bases and J by 3 bases, leaving 17 bases between them. CDR1 is MNHEY and CDR2 is SMNVEV in the germline V gene (reference sequence). The chain's CDR3 is CASTPHSYYEQYF. CDR3 bases: TGTGCCTCCACGCCCCACTCCTACTACGAGCAGTACTTC.

CDR3 region: CASSADSSGYTF. CDR3 in DNA: TGTGCCAGCAGTGCGGACAGTTCCGGCTACACCTTC. This chain uses TRBV6-1 with TRBJ1-2; TRBD1 might be the D (6 bases). The CDR3 length is 12 residues. Trimming took off 4 bases at V and 8 bases at J, with 11 bases between the two ends. Per the germline V gene, CDR1 is MNHNS and CDR2 is SASEGT.

This rearrangement joins TRBV28 to TRBJ2-7; TRBD2 matches at 10 bases. Germline V gives CDR1 MDHEN, CDR2 SYDVKM. The CDR3 totals 16 residues. The junction had 10 bases not matched to a gene; V was cut back by 6 bases and J by 2 bases. CDR3 coding DNA: TGTGCCAGCAGCCTTCACGGACTAGCGGACACCTACGAGCAGTACTTC. Translation gives CASSLHGLADTYEQYF.

This chain uses TRBV10-2 with TRBJ1-5; possibly TRBD1 for D (5 bases). V was trimmed by 2 bases and J by 5 bases, leaving 7 bases between them. Germline CDR1 is WSHSY and CDR2 is SAAADI. The CDR3 loop spans 13 amino acids. CDR3 sequence reads: CASSEDSYQPQHF. The CDR3 DNA reads TGCGCCAGCAGTGAGGACAGTTATCAGCCCCAGCATTTT.

Written as DNA, the CDR3 is TGTGCCAGCAGTCCGTGGACAGGGGACATTGCCGGGGAGCTGTTTTTT. This sequence encodes CASSPWTGDIAGELFF. The chain has TRBV28 and TRBJ2-2, with 9 bases aligning to TRBD1. Trimming cost V 5 bases and J 6 bases; bases outside gene matches: 10. Per the germline V gene, CDR1 is MDHEN and CDR2 is SYDVKM. The CDR3 loop spans 16 amino acids.

The chain joins TRBV6-1 to TRBJ2-1; 10 bases map to TRBD1. V shed 10 bases, J shed 2 bases, and the junction held 8 bases outside the gene matches. The CDR3 totals 15 residues. The germline V gene has CDR1 MNHNS and CDR2 SASEGT. CDR3 DNA sequence: TGTGCCACTCTGACCGGGACAGGGGCCTACAATGAGCAGTTCTTC. Its translation is CATLTGTGAYNEQFF.

V gene TRBV15 combines with J gene TRBJ2-3; 7 bases are shared with TRBD2. J lost 2 bases, V lost 6 bases, and 8 bases had no gene match. The CDR3 has 15 amino acids. CDR1 is LNHNV and CDR2 is YYDKDF in the germline V gene (reference sequence). CDR3 DNA: TGTGCCACCAGTGTGGCGGGAGTTATCACAGATACGCAGTATTTT. Encoded protein: CATSVAGVITDTQYF.

The chain carries TRBV9 and TRBJ2-7, with D uncertain. The CDR3 is 13 residues long. The V gene lost 4 bases and the J gene lost 2 bases, with 10 bases spanning the gap. CDR1 SGDLS and CDR2 YYNGEE come from the germline V gene. DNA for the CDR3: TGTGCCAGCAGCCCATCCCCCACCTACGAGCAGTACTTC. Residues: CASSPSPTYEQYF.

The rearrangement joins TRBV29-1 to TRBJ2-1; 8 bases are a match to TRBD1. The CDR3 is 12 amino acids. Germline V lookup: CDR1 SQVTM, CDR2 ANQGSEA. The V gene end was trimmed by 6 bases and the J gene end by 7 bases; junction bases not matched to a gene: 5. The CDR3 nucleotides read TGCAGCGTGCAGGGGGCTGGGAATGAGCAGTTCTTC. This codes for CSVQGAGNEQFF.

This chain connects TRBV6-6 to TRBJ2-7; tentatively, D is TRBD2 (6 bases). Deletions cut 7 bases from V and 5 bases from J, with 15 bases between. CDR3 length equals 13 residues. Germline V lookup: CDR1 MNHNY, CDR2 SVGAGI (reference sequence). CDR3 loop: CASMGREVHEQYF. CDR3 bases: TGTGCCAGCATGGGCAGGGAGGTCCACGAGCAGTACTTC.

The chain combines TRBV5-1 with TRBJ2-3; 13 bases line up with TRBD2. This CDR3 comprises 15 residues. Germline V gene data show CDR1 as SGHRS and CDR2 as YFSETQ. With V trimmed by 2 bases and J by 5 bases, 2 bases remained unmatched. The CDR3 DNA sequence: TGCGCCAGCAGCTTCGGACTAGCGGGAGAAGATACGCAGTATTTT. Residues: CASSFGLAGEDTQYF.

This chain uses TRBV5-1 with TRBJ2-1; 10 bases align to TRBD2. The CDR3 totals 17 residues. Trimming removed 4 bases from V and 2 bases from J; junction bases left unmatched: 9. CDR1 and CDR2 (germline): SGHRS, YFSETQ. CDR3 sequence reads: CASSGKTSGSPYNEQFF. CDR3 DNA sequence: TGCGCCAGCAGCGGAAAGACTAGCGGGTCTCCCTACAATGAGCAGTTCTTC.

The rearrangement joins TRBV13 to TRBJ2-1; D gene ambiguous. Germline V gene lookup returns CDR1 PRHDT and CDR2 FYEKMQ (reference sequence). The CDR3 sequence is 15 residues long. V lost 3 bases and J lost 5, with 14 bases in between. CDR3 sequence (DNA): TGTGCCAGCAGCTTTAAGGCGGAGAACCACAATGAGCAGTTCTTC. Translation: CASSFKAENHNEQFF.

CDR3 bases: TGTGCCAGCAGCAACCGGACAGGGCCCTCTTACGAGCAGTACTTC. It is translated as CASSNRTGPSYEQYF. The chain combines TRBV21-1 with TRBJ2-7; TRBD1 is taken as the D call from the table, unchecked against the DNA. TRBV21-1 is a pseudogene. CDR3 length: 15 residues.

The chain uses TRBV5-6 and TRBJ2-1; the D gene is possibly TRBD2 (5 bases). Trimming left V 3 bases short and J 4 bases short, with 17 bases between. Germline V CDR1 and CDR2: SGHDT, YYEEEE. The CDR3 contains 16 residues. The DNA for the CDR3 is TGTGCCAGCAGCTCGGTAGGAGCGGCTTCATACAATGAGCAGTTCTTC. Translated: CASSSVGAASYNEQFF.

This clone has just a few counts. This sequence joins TRBV19 and TRBJ1-3, with D unclear. This CDR3 is 15 amino acids long. In germline, CDR1 is LNHDA, CDR2 SQIVND (reference sequence). Trimming took off 3 bases at V and 10 bases at J, with 19 bases between the two ends. CDR3 protein: CASSIGSNLRGTIYF. Written as DNA, the CDR3 is TGTGCCAGTAGTATCGGCAGCAACCTGCGGGGAACCATATATTTT.

The V gene is TRBV30, the J gene TRBJ1-2; 8 bases map to TRBD1. The CDR3 is made up of 13 amino acids. From germline, CDR1 is GTSNPN and CDR2 SVGIG (reference sequence). Trimming took 5 bases from V and 5 from J; bases not matched to a gene: 7. The CDR3 region has the DNA TGTGCCTGGTCCGGGACAGGCCCTTATGGCTACACCTTC. This gives the protein CAWSGTGPYGYTF.

The chain joins TRBV6-5 to TRBJ2-7; 10 bases agree with TRBD2. The junction had 2 bases not matched to a gene; V was cut back by 4 bases and J by 5 bases. CDR1 is MNHEY and CDR2 is SVGAGI in the germline V gene. The CDR3 consists of 13 residues. The CDR3, as DNA: TGTGCCAGCAGTTTAAGCGGGAGGGACGAGCAGTACTTC. As protein: CASSLSGRDEQYF.